A single sample is the source of the 9 T cell receptor beta chains below, sequenced in a study of PD-L1 blockade in urothelial cancer. Sample time point: pretreatment peripheral blood. Generated by immunoSEQ multiplex PCR, the TCRdb table keeps only in-frame clones and is missing some. The sample carries approximately 86,000 clones, around four fifths recorded once. Material: PBMCs, obtained around atezolizumab (anti-PD-L1) treatment. These receptors all stem from a man between 35 and 55 years old with urothelial cancer.

J is TRBJ2-5 and V is TRBV5-5; TRBD2 aligns across 10 bases. The V gene's germline CDR1 is SGHKS and CDR2 YYEKEE (reference sequence). The ends lost 2 bases at V and 5 bases at J; junction bases unmatched: 9. The CDR3 consists of 16 residues. As DNA, the CDR3 is TGTGCCAGCAGCTTTCGGGGACTAGCGCTTTCGGAGACCCAGTACTTC. This codes for CASSFRGLALSETQYF.

This chain uses TRBV19 with TRBJ1-1; D is unclear. There are 17 residues in the CDR3. Germline V lookup: CDR1 LNHDA, CDR2 SQIVND (reference sequence). Between the trimmed V and J ends, which lost 4 bases and 0 bases, there was a span of 18 bases. CDR3 nucleotides: TGTGCCAGTAGTAACCCCGCGGGTCTGCAATTGAACACTGAAGCTTTCTTT. It specifies CASSNPAGLQLNTEAFF.

There are a few counts of this clone. V gene TRBV20-1 combines with J gene TRBJ2-7, with a tentative D call TRBD2 (5 bases). The CDR3 totals 10 residues. V shed 5 bases and J shed 6 bases, with 8 bases lying between them. Germline CDR1 and CDR2: DFQATT and SNEGSKA (reference sequence). Written as DNA, the CDR3 is TGCAGTGCTCAACGGGGCGAGCAGTACTTC. This sequence encodes CSAQRGEQYF.

This clone was counted between two and nine times. This chain links TRBV28 with TRBJ1-5; maybe TRBD1 (6 bases). Germline-derived CDR1 and CDR2 are MDHEN and SYDVKM. There are 13 residues in the CDR3. V was cut by 5 bases and J by 7 bases, with 12 bases left in between. CDR3: CASSHLDSQPQHF. CDR3 DNA: TGTGCCAGCAGTCACCTGGACAGCCAGCCCCAGCATTTT.

This clone occurred once. The genes are TRBV6-5 and TRBJ1-5; D not certain. The V end lost 5 bases, the J end lost 0 bases, and 11 bases lay between the germline ends. The CDR3 consists of 15 residues. Germline CDR1 is MNHEY and CDR2 is SVGAGI. This CDR3 reads CASSPRGGSNQPQHF. CDR3 coding DNA: TGTGCCAGCAGTCCCCGGGGAGGTAGCAATCAGCCCCAGCATTTT.

Regarding this clone: A junction boundary mismatches the germline segment, possibly from a read error. The V call is TRBV5-1, the J call TRBJ2-7; 10 positions match TRBD2. The CDR3 is 15 amino acids. Germline CDR1 SGHRS, CDR2 YFSETQ. The CDR3 region has the DNA TGCGCCAGCAGCTTGAATAGCGGGAGGTCCTCCGAGCAGTACTTC. It is translated as CASSLNSGRSSEQYF.

The rearrangement joins TRBV30 to TRBJ2-5; D gene uncertain. The CDR3 consists of 12 residues. Germline-derived CDR1 and CDR2 are GTSNPN and SVGIG (reference sequence). Trimming pared 4 bases from V and 5 bases from J, leaving 11 bases between. This CDR3 reads CAWKPSGETQYF. The CDR3 bases are TGTGCCTGGAAACCCTCCGGGGAGACCCAGTACTTC.

The chain recombines TRBV4-3 with TRBJ2-5; 9 bases agree with TRBD2. Unmatched junction bases numbered 6, after V lost 2 bases and J lost 5 bases. The germline V gene encodes CDR1 LGHNA and CDR2 YSLEER. This CDR3 region has 15 residues. As DNA, the CDR3 is TGCGCCAGCAGCCAAAGGGCGGGAGGGAGGGAGACCCAGTACTTC. As protein: CASSQRAGGRETQYF.

This clone was counted a few times. The chain carries TRBV5-1 and TRBJ2-3; perhaps TRBD2 as D (6 bases). The CDR3 runs to 14 residues. The V and J ends lost 5 bases and 5 bases respectively, with 15 bases between them. Germline CDR1 and CDR2: SGHRS and YFSETQ. CDR3 sequence reads: CASRVGRLVDTQYF. The DNA of the CDR3 is TGCGCCAGCAGGGTCGGGCGACTAGTAGATACGCAGTATTTT.